In its sample, the clone carrying this T cell receptor beta chain was seen a few times. Method: immunoSEQ multiplex PCR; TCRdb's copy keeps in-frame clones and lacks some. The sample lists roughly 420,000 clones, approximately 87% seen once, with roughly 0.97% in the top ten. Participant ages covered roughly 18 to 89 years across 20 to 30 US areas. In assigning cohorts, the study relied on participant-reported clinical history. This sample is part of a study of blood T cell repertoires in COVID-19. Study details: Sources were T cells, B-cell-depleted T cells, or PBMCs; the material itself was cDNA or gDNA.

The CDR3 has 15 amino acids. The germline gives CDR1 KGHDR, CDR2 SFDVKD. V lost 4 bases, J lost 5 bases, and 7 bases stayed unmatched. The chain couples TRBV24-1 to TRBJ1-5, with 7 bases aligning to TRBD1. The sequenced material came from PBMCs or T cells enriched from blood (not recorded which). This clonotype originated in a woman aged 30 to 39 with acute COVID-19. The CDR3: CATSDDRAFHQPQHF. The CDR3 DNA sequence: TGTGCCACCAGTGACGACAGGGCCTTCCATCAGCCCCAGCATTTT.